This T cell receptor beta chain was sequenced during a study of OX40 agonist ivuxolimab in advanced cancers. Study-level information: The eligibility criteria allowed prior anti-PD-1, anti-PD-L1 or anti-CTLA-4 therapy, and around 40% had some. One hepatocellular carcinoma and a couple of cutaneous melanoma patients partially responded.

Patients who had autoimmune disease history or got systemic immunosuppression were left out. Profiling relied on immunoSEQ multiplex PCR, and the TCRdb table lists in-frame clones only, not all of them. Altogether more than 10,000 clones are present, about 79% being singletons, with the ten largest covering about 40%. This TCR was recovered from an adult with an advanced solid tumor such as melanoma, head and neck, liver or kidney cancer. The source material was CD4+ or CD8+ T cells sorted from blood, sampled in a trial of the OX40 agonist ivuxolimab.

The CDR3 nucleotides read TGCGCCAGCAGCCAAGACAGCCTATACCCAGGGTATGAGCAGTTCTTC. Residues: CASSQDSLYPGYEQFF. This rearrangement joins TRBV4-1 to TRBJ2-1; a weak D match, TRBD1 (5 bases). Germline loops: CDR1 MGHRA, CDR2 YSYEKL. Trimming removed 0 bases from V and 8 bases from J, with 17 bases in between. This CDR3 contains 16 residues.